This T cell receptor (beta chain) is from a study of T cell changes during pregnancy in multiple sclerosis. Clones were sequenced by immunoSEQ multiplex PCR, and TCRdb holds only the in-frame ones, with some missing. Of under 80,000 clones listed, around 94% are singletons. The CDR3 has 14 residues. Trimming shortened V by 4 bases and J by 6 bases, and 15 bases separated the two germline ends. Germline CDR1 and CDR2: SGHRS and YFSETQ. This specimen consisted of peripheral blood, obtained in the third trimester of pregnancy. The rearrangement links TRBV5-1 to TRBJ2-3; D may be TRBD2 (6 bases). This TCR came from a female donor with multiple sclerosis, enrolled in a pregnancy study. Here the CDR3 DNA reads TGCGCCAGCAGCCCTCGCGGGGCCGGTGATACGCAGTATTTT. Amino acids: CASSPRGAGDTQYF.